This T cell receptor beta chain is drawn from a study of shared clonotypes between healthy human individuals (dated by TCRdb to the early 2020s). General notes on the study: Three men and two women, aged 18 to 49 years, made up the cohort. Per donor, three plates each were used for CD4 naive and CD4 memory, two for CD8 naive, and one for CD8 memory. To estimate repertoire size and how much clonotypes are shared between individuals, the study performed deep sequencing of blood TCR repertoires from about five healthy adults. To increase sequencing depth and limit assay-specific biases, TCR repertoire library preparation and sequencing were carried out by different laboratories using diverse techniques. Between about 0.94 and 10 billion PBMCs per donor were obtained by leukapheresis. Findings and caveats that apply to the study as a whole: About 4.5% of naive CD4, 3.5% of naive CD8, roughly 2.4% of memory CD4, and roughly 0.4% of memory CD8 clonotypes were shared across several donors. Compared with non-shared clonotypes, the clonotypes found in all four sorted-subset donors had higher generation probabilities. Incomplete sequencing was indicated by rarefaction of sorted-subset datasets, despite the large sequencing depth. Pairwise subsampling led to the expectation that sequencing depth would affect the degree of clonotype sharing among donors. Estimated clonotype richness was generally larger for naive than for memory subsets. Sampling was restricted to blood, and TCR repertoires in tissues likely differ from the TCR repertoires found in blood. Because the study included a small number of donors, the genetic and exposure-history diversity represented was limited.

The donors were healthy, HIV-negative adults with no recently reported acute infections or vaccinations. All donors were Caucasian adults living in Nashville, Tennessee, USA. CD4+ T cells were enriched by magnetic negative selection; naive cells were then positively selected on CD45RA, and the negative fraction formed the memory subset. After blood collection by leukapheresis, PBMCs were isolated using Ficoll-Histopaque density gradient centrifugation and then cryopreserved in the vapor phase of liquid nitrogen. Analytical flow cytometry was used to check the purity and quantity of every magnetically sorted T cell population. Each sorted fraction had its genomic DNA isolated and then quantified by UV absorbance on a Nanodrop 2000c. With regard to this clone: Its target antigen remains unknown. One base away there is no much larger clone; base qualities are not given. Other DNA sequences of this sample code for an identical CDR3.

Using the deep immunoSEQ assay, TCR CDR3 regions were amplified from genomic DNA by multiplex PCR. Extracted genomic DNA from each cell subset was spread evenly across all wells of several immunoSEQ 96-well plates, with each plate serving as a replicate. For sorted subsets, each replicate PCR was loaded with around 200 ng genomic DNA, equivalent to 25,000 to 35,000 T cell genomes. Purified libraries were quantified with a Qubit 3.0 fluorometer, sized on a Bioanalyzer 2100, and re-quantified with the KAPA Library Quantification kit. Every immunoSEQ 96-well plate was sequenced on a dedicated single-read 150-cycle Illumina NextSeq 550 flow cell. From the authors' description of their analysis: Because the immunoSEQ output held only junctional sequences and lacked quality scores, the filtering could not match the filtering applied to full-length reads. To assign V/J genes and CDR3, sequences were annotated against IMGT germline references using PyIR, a Python wrapper for IgBLAST v1.9. Reads were removed for weak V/J assignments (E-value above 1e-6), missing CDR3, stop codons, out-of-frame junctions, or ambiguous translated residues. A V3J clonotype was defined by an identical inferred V gene, J gene, and CDR3 amino acid sequence. Percentage overlap between repertoires was calculated by dividing the number of shared unique clonotypes by the size of the smaller repertoire. Richness of each repertoire was evaluated using RTK rarefaction, the Chao1 estimator, and Recon v2.1 estimates of unobserved clonotypes. Generation probabilities were computed with OLGA for all TCRbeta clonotypes obtained by the gDNA method from several donors. Imported from immuneACCESS, the table was reduced by TCRdb to in-frame sequences with V and J called. These copies leave out some clones; in studies compared against another copy, an unresolved V gene accounts for under half, and the cause of the remainder is not known. V and J calls and clone size follow that table, whereas D and trimming were derived from the DNA. The sample table records roughly 2,300,000 clones; 80% to 95% of these occur just once. Clones ranked in the top ten supply around 0.35% of the sample.

The CDR3 starts with the cysteine, ends with the phenylalanine, and has 14 residues. The only DNA kept is the CDR3, 42 bases in frame from the first base. Trimming costs V 0 bases and J 7 bases, and their ends lie 11 bases apart. The germline V gene yields SGDLS for CDR1 and YYNGEE for CDR2. The rearrangement joined TRBV9 to TRBJ2-1; 6 matching bases give a weak D call of TRBD2. The source material was naive CD4+ T cells from PBMCs. The sample's cell subset or site, from its label and the paper: CD45RA+ positively selected. The source of this sequence is a man between 18 and 35 years old in good health. Some clones in this sample may be carry-over from other donors' samples. CDR3 sequence: CASSVVGGRNEQFF. Here is the DNA: TGTGCCAGCAGCGTAGTGGGGGGTAGGAATGAGCAGTTCTTC. With all but the CDR3 taken from the reference TRBV9 and TRBJ2-1 genes, the full variable domain is: DSGVTQTPKHLITATGQRVTLRCSPRSGDLSVYWYQQSLDQGLQFLIQYYNGEERAKGNILERFSAQQFPDLHSELNLSSLELGDSALYFCASSVVGGRNEQFFGPGTRLTVL.